This TCR beta chain originates from a study of blood T cell repertoires in COVID-19. Background on the study: PBMCs, B-cell-depleted T cells, or T cells provided the cDNA or gDNA that made up the material.

Per the original data handling: Nucleated cell counts were estimated from reference gene primer amplification. The protocol was immunoSEQ multiplex PCR, while the TCRdb copy is restricted to in-frame clones and leaves out a portion. The DNA gave D and trimming, while V, J and clone size come from that table. This sample has fewer than 500,000 clones; more than 65% occur once, and the top ten carry roughly 1.2%. The V and J ends lost 2 bases and 8 bases, in that order; junction bases with no gene match: 7. The CDR3 has 16 residues. CDR1 and CDR2 (germline): WNHNN, SYGVQD (reference sequence). Material for sequencing was peripheral blood. This sequence joins TRBV10-1 and TRBJ2-2; 11 positions agree with TRBD2. The clonotype comes from a human donor with acute or convalescent COVID-19. The donor label of this sample is uncertain. The CDR3 sequence is CASSEGASGRTGELFF. The CDR3 region has the DNA TGCGCCAGCAGTGAGGGGGCTAGCGGGAGGACTGGGGAGCTGTTTTTT.